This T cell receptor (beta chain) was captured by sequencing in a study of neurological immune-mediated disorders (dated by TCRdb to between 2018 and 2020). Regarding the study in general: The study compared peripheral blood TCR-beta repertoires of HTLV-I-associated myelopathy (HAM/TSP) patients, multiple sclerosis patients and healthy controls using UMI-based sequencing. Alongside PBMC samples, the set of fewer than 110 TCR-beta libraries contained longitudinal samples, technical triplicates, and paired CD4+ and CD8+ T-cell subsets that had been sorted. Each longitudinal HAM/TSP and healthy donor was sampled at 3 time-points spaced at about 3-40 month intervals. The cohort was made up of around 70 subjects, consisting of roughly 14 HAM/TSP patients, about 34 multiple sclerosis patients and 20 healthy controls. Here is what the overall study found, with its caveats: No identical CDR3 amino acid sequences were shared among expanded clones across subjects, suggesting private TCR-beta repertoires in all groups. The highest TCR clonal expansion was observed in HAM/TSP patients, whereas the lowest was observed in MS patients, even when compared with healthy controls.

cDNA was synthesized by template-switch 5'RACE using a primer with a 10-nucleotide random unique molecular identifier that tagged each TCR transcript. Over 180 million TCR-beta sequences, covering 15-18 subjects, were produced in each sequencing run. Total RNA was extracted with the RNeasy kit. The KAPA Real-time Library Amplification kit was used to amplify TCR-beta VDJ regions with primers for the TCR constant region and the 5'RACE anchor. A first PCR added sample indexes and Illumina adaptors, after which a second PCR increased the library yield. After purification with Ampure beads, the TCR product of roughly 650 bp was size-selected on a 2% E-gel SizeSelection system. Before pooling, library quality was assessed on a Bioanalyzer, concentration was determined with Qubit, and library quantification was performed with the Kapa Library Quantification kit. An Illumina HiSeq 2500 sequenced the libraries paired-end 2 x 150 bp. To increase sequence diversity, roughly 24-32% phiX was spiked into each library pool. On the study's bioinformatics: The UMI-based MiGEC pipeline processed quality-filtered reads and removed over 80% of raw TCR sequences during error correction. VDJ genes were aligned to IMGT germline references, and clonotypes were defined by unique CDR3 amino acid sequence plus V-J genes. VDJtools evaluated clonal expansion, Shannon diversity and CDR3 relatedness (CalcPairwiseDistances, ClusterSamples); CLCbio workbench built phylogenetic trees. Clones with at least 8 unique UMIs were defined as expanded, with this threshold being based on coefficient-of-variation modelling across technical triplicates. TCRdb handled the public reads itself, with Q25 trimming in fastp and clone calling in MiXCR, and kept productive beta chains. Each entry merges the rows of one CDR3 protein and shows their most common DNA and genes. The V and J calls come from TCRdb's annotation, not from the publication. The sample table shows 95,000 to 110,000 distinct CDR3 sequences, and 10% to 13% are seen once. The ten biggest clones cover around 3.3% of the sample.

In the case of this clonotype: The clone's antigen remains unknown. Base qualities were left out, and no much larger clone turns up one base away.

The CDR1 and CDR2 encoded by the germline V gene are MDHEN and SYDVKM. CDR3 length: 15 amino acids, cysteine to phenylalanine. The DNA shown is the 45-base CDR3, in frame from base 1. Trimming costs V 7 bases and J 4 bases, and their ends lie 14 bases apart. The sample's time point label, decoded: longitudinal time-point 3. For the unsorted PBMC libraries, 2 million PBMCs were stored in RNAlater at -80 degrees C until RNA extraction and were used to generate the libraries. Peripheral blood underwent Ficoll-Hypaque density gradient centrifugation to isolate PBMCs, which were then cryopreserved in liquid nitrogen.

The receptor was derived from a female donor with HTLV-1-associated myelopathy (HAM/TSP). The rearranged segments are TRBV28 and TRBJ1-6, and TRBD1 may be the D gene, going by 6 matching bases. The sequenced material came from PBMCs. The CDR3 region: CASITGSVYNSPLHF. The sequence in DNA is TGTGCCAGCATTACAGGGTCGGTATATAATTCACCCCTCCACTTT.